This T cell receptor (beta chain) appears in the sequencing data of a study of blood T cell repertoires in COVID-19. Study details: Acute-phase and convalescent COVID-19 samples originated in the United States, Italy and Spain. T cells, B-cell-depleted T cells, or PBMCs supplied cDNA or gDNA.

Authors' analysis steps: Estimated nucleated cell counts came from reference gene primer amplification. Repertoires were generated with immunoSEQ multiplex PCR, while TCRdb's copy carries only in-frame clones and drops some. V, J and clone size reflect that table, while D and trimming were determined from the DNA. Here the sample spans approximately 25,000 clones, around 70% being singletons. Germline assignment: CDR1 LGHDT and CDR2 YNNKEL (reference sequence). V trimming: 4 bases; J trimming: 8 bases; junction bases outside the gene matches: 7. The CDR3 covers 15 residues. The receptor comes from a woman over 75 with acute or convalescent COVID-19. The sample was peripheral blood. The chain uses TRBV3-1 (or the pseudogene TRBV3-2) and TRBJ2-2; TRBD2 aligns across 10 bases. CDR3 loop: CASSPLAGAFGELFF. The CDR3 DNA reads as TGTGCCAGCAGCCCGCTAGCGGGAGCTTTTGGGGAGCTGTTTTTT.